This T cell receptor beta chain was identified in a study of T-cell memory formation after mild COVID-19. Study-wide results and limits: Contracting CD4+ clones lay largely in CM and EM, with CD8+ ones residing in EMRA. Memory sampled before infection contained some responding clones, suggesting cross-reactive memory joined.

On this clonotype itself: Its target is unknown.

Germline CDR1 MGHRA, CDR2 YSYEKL. The V end was cut by 6 bases, the J end by 2 bases, with 11 bases between. The CDR3 contains 15 residues. TCRdb re-derived calls from the 5' RACE reads in MiXCR, one entry per CDR3 protein. The table records around 310,000 distinct CDR3 sequences, around an eighth of them present only once. The chain links TRBV4-1 to TRBJ2-6, with D tentatively TRBD1 (5 bases). The clonotype comes from a man aged 18-30 years who had mild COVID-19 (a few samples of this study predate the infection). Cell type and time point are not known. The sequenced sample consisted of PBMCs or a T cell subset sorted from them (not recorded which). The CDR3 is CASRMTAPGANVLTF. The CDR3 DNA reads as TGCGCCAGCAGAATGACAGCCCCTGGGGCCAACGTCCTGACTTTC.